This T cell receptor beta chain was sequenced for a study of CD8+ T cells in alopecia areata. The treatment is: oral pan-JAK inhibitor, 5-10 mg twice daily. From germline, CDR1 is KGHSH and CDR2 LQKENI. The CDR3 is made up of 16 amino acids. With 0 bases removed from V and 0 bases from J, the gap between germline ends came to 12 bases. Once RNA had been extracted, it was reverse transcribed into cDNA to act as the sequencing template. Sequencing was performed with immunoSEQ multiplex PCR; in TCRdb, only in-frame clones are kept and a portion is missing. In the table there are 150,000 to 250,000 clones, about 62% of which are singletons.

The chain links TRBV18 to TRBJ2-7; a weak D match, TRBD2 (5 bases). This receptor was taken from a human donor with alopecia areata. This specimen was CD4+ T cells sorted from blood, taken at week 24, from a patient treated with tofacitinib. The CDR3 DNA is TGTGCCAGCTCACCACCGGGCGGGCCCCACTCCTACGAGCAGTACTTC. Encoded protein: CASSPPGGPHSYEQYF.